This TCR beta chain was observed in a study of shared T cell receptors in the human thymus. The CDR3 runs 14 residues. The ends lost 6 bases at V and 11 bases at J; junction bases unmatched: 13. Germline CDR1 is MNHEY and CDR2 is SVGAGI. Produced via immunoSEQ multiplex PCR; TCRdb's table is partial and in-frame only. The table shows 700,000 or so clones, with approximately 85% occurring only once. The same data also contributed to another study, on human thymus T cells. That publication notes: Unrelated individuals had highly overlapping thymic repertoires, as reported in related research.

The chain joins TRBV6-5 to TRBJ2-4; 7 bases line up with TRBD1. The receptor's source is a girl less than two years old with a congenital heart defect. Sequencing was done on a sample of thymocytes. The CDR3 bases are TGTGCCAGCAGGCCCCAACAGGGGAAGAACGTTCAGTACTTC. As protein: CASRPQQGKNVQYF.